The rows below give T cell receptor beta chains drawn from one sample of a study of human T cells and chemical hapten exposure. TCRdb processed the RACE reads anew with MiXCR; each CDR3 protein has one entry. The sample has about 260,000 distinct CDR3 sequences, 7.5% to 10% seen once. Material: whole blood, obtained in connection with sensitization to the hapten diphenylcyclopropenone (DPC). The receptors originated from a woman aged 40 to 50 with alopecia areata. Some clones in this sample may be carry-over from other donors' samples. The CDR3 runs from the conserved cysteine through the conserved F or W. The order of the fields is J gene, V gene, D gene, CDR3 length, clone size, CDR3 protein, CDR3 DNA. The D gene is left open where the match is weak. Not all rows give a size; the values are once, few, many and, for expanded clones, a class.

TRBJ1-2	TRBV28	TRBD1	14	many	CASRSGTGRYGYTF	TGTGCCAGCAGATCCGGGACAGGGCGCTATGGCTACACCTTC
TRBJ2-3	TRBV20-1	TRBD1	17	NA	CSASPEEGQGIADTQYF	TGCAGTGCTAGCCCGGAAGAGGGACAGGGGATCGCAGATACGCAGTATTTT
TRBJ1-5	TRBV18	NA	14	NA	CASSPGTHNQPQHF	TGTGCCAGCTCGCCCGGGACGCACAATCAGCCCCAGCATTTT
TRBJ2-1	TRBV5-1	NA	16	few	CASSLQGSAIPNEQFF	TGCGCCAGCAGCTTACAGGGATCCGCTATCCCCAATGAGCAGTTCTTC
TRBJ2-1	TRBV7-3	NA	13	few	CASSLGVKNEQFF	TGTGCCAGCAGCTTAGGGGTGAAGAATGAGCAGTTCTTC
TRBJ2-7	TRBV9	NA	13	many	CASSGSVPYEQYF	TGTGCCAGCAGCGGAAGCGTCCCCTACGAGCAGTACTTC
TRBJ2-7	TRBV7-9	NA	11	NA	CASSPYEEQYF	TGTGCCAGCAGCCCCTACGAGGAGCAGTACTTC
TRBJ1-6	TRBV14	NA	14	NA	CASSQRGASSPLHF	TGTGCCAGCAGCCAAAGGGGGGCCAGTTCACCCCTCCACTTT
TRBJ1-5	TRBV20-1	NA	14	few	CSARYRGESQPQHF	TGCAGTGCTAGATATAGGGGGGAAAGTCAGCCCCAGCATTTT
TRBJ2-1	TRBV6-4	TRBD2	16	NA	CASSDTTSGVEDEQFF	TGTGCCAGCAGCGATACGACTAGCGGGGTTGAGGATGAGCAGTTCTTC
TRBJ2-7	TRBV20-1	TRBD1	14	few	CSDERDRRSYEQYF	TGCAGTGACGAACGGGACAGGCGATCCTACGAGCAGTACTTC
TRBJ1-6	TRBV4-3	NA	17	NA	CASSQDLPSSYNSPLHF	TGCGCCAGCAGCCAAGATCTACCAAGCTCCTATAATTCACCCCTCCACTTT
TRBJ1-1	TRBV7-9	NA	13	few	CASSPHLNTEAFF	TGTGCCAGCAGCCCTCACTTGAACACTGAAGCTTTCTTT
TRBJ2-2	TRBV12-5	NA	13	many	CASLQGTTGELFF	TGTGCTAGTCTCCAGGGTACCACCGGGGAGCTGTTTTTT
TRBJ2-7	TRBV12-3/TRBV12-4	TRBD1	13	many	CASSLGQSYEQYF	TGTGCCAGCAGTTTGGGACAGTCCTACGAGCAGTACTTC
TRBJ2-7	TRBV20-1	NA	14	few	CSAPRSDYSYEQYF	TGCAGTGCTCCCCGTAGCGACTACTCCTACGAGCAGTACTTC
TRBJ1-6	TRBV5-5	TRBD1	16	few	CASSTGLTGARSPLHF	TGTGCCAGCAGCACGGGACTGACAGGGGCAAGGTCACCCCTCCACTTT
TRBJ2-1	TRBV18	NA	14	NA	CASSPTAPYNEQFF	TGTGCCAGCTCACCGACCGCTCCCTACAATGAGCAGTTCTTC
TRBJ2-2	TRBV5-4	TRBD2	14	NA	CASRPTSDSGELFF	TGTGCCAGCAGGCCCACTAGCGATTCCGGGGAGCTGTTTTTT
TRBJ1-1	TRBV6-2/TRBV6-3	NA	14	NA	CASSYSLQNTEAFF	TGTGCCAGCAGTTACTCTTTACAGAACACTGAAGCTTTCTTT
TRBJ2-5	TRBV6-5	TRBD2	18	few	CASSYSGLAGGREETQYF	TGTGCCAGCAGTTACTCGGGACTAGCGGGAGGGAGGGAAGAGACCCAGTACTTC
TRBJ2-7	TRBV18	NA	15	NA	CASSPPGGQQDEQYF	TGTGCCAGCTCACCCCCCGGGGGACAGCAGGACGAGCAGTACTTC
TRBJ2-1	TRBV6-5	NA	14	few	CASSSQWSYNEQFF	TGTGCCAGCAGTTCCCAGTGGTCCTACAATGAGCAGTTCTTC
TRBJ2-1	TRBV12-3/TRBV12-4	NA	15	many	CASSFQPRGSNEQFF	TGTGCCAGCAGTTTCCAGCCTCGGGGATCTAATGAGCAGTTCTTC
TRBJ2-1	TRBV11-3	TRBD1	15	NA	CASSLAGQGAGEQFF	TGTGCCAGCAGCTTAGCAGGACAGGGGGCGGGTGAGCAGTTCTTC
TRBJ1-2	TRBV15	NA	12	many	CATSREGGGYTF	TGTGCCACCAGCAGAGAAGGGGGTGGCTACACCTTC
TRBJ2-1	TRBV5-1	TRBD2	14	many	CASSFGTSYNEQFF	TGCGCCAGCAGCTTTGGGACTAGCTACAATGAGCAGTTCTTC
TRBJ2-3	TRBV20-1	NA	16	few	CSARPGTGPTTDTQYF	TGCAGTGCTAGACCGGGTACTGGGCCCACCACAGATACGCAGTATTTT
TRBJ1-1	TRBV29-1	NA	14	NA	CSVVRSYRVDGAFF	TGCAGCGTTGTGAGGTCATACAGGGTTGATGGAGCTTTCTTT
TRBJ1-1	TRBV7-9	NA	13	many	CASSFQRNTEAFF	TGTGCCAGCAGCTTTCAGAGGAACACTGAAGCTTTCTTT
TRBJ1-1	TRBV7-9	NA	16	few	CASSLAGQRLNTEAFF	TGTGCCAGCAGCTTGGCAGGGCAACGCCTGAACACTGAAGCTTTCTTT
TRBJ2-5	TRBV4-3	NA	14	many	CASSQERSWGTQYF	TGCGCCAGCAGCCAAGAACGAAGCTGGGGGACCCAGTACTTC
TRBJ2-5	TRBV28	TRBD1	15	few	CASSAPRGQGETQYF	TGTGCCAGCAGCGCACCCCGCGGACAGGGGGAGACCCAGTACTTC
TRBJ2-7	TRBV10-3	NA	15	many	CAISESKGLSYEQYF	TGTGCCATCAGTGAGTCTAAGGGCCTCTCCTACGAGCAGTACTTC
TRBJ2-6	TRBV7-9	TRBD1	17	NA	CASSRHRGRLGANVLTF	TGTGCCAGCAGCCGTCACAGGGGGCGGTTGGGGGCCAACGTCCTGACTTTC
TRBJ2-3	TRBV7-2	TRBD2	14	few	CASSSTSVPDTQYF	TGTGCCAGCAGCTCGACTAGCGTCCCAGATACGCAGTATTTT
TRBJ1-5	TRBV27	NA	16	few	CASPMGRALSNQPQHF	TGTGCCAGCCCTATGGGCAGGGCCCTAAGCAATCAGCCCCAGCATTTT
TRBJ2-5	TRBV29-1	NA	12	many	CSVLTAQETQYF	TGCAGCGTCCTGACAGCCCAAGAGACCCAGTACTTC
TRBJ2-5	TRBV6-1	TRBD1	14	many	CAIARTGSLETQYF	TGTGCCATCGCCCGGACAGGGTCTTTGGAGACCCAGTACTTC
TRBJ2-5	TRBV10-3	NA	14	NA	CAISESRAGETQYF	TGTGCCATCAGTGAGTCGAGGGCAGGAGAGACCCAGTACTTC
TRBJ2-7	TRBV12-3/TRBV12-4	TRBD2	13	NA	CASRREGRNEQYF	TGTGCCAGCAGACGGGAGGGCCGCAACGAGCAGTACTTC
TRBJ2-3	TRBV7-9	NA	13	NA	CASTRDTTDTQYF	TGTGCCAGCACCCGGGACACAACAGATACGCAGTATTTT